These 9 T cell receptor beta chains were sequenced from one sample in a study of cytomegalovirus exposure and HLA in healthy donors. Primers: 60 Vbeta forward and 13 Jbeta reverse. TCRdb keeps only in-frame clones here, not all; method: immunoSEQ multiplex PCR. Of around 110,000 clones in the sample, around 75% were seen once. Source material: PBMCs. The receptors were gathered from a woman younger than 35 in good health and CMV-seronegative.

The J gene is TRBJ2-7, the V gene TRBV29-1; 10 nucleotides match TRBD1. CDR3 length equals 12 residues. In germline, CDR1 is SQVTM, CDR2 ANQGSEA. V gave up 7 bases and J gave up 4 bases; unmatched junction bases: 4. CDR3 region: CSARTGGYEQYF. The CDR3 DNA follows: TGCAGCGCTAGGACAGGGGGATACGAGCAGTACTTC.

This clone has only a few counts. This chain uses TRBV6-1 with TRBJ2-2; 8 positions match TRBD2. J gave up 7 bases and V 9 bases, and 7 bases lay outside the gene matches. Germline lookup yields CDR1 MNHNS and CDR2 SASEGT. The CDR3 covers 13 residues. This chain's CDR3 is CARRGLEGGELFF. DNA of the CDR3: TGTGCCAGAAGGGGACTAGAGGGCGGGGAGCTGTTTTTT.

Only one count was recorded for this clone. The rearrangement links TRBV28 to TRBJ1-2; maybe TRBD1 (6 bases). Trimming cost V 2 bases and J 3 bases, with 10 bases left between them. The germline gives CDR1 MDHEN, CDR2 SYDVKM. There are 14 residues in the CDR3. In DNA form, the CDR3 reads TGTGCCAGCAGTTTACCCACAGGGTACTATGGCTACACCTTC. Translating it yields CASSLPTGYYGYTF.

This rearrangement joins TRBV4-1 to TRBJ2-2; unclear D gene. This CDR3 is 19 amino acids long. Germline assignment: CDR1 MGHRA and CDR2 YSYEKL. Trimming left V 2 bases short and J 1 base short, with 20 bases between. The CDR3: CASSQSMGRIKENTGELFF. CDR3 in DNA: TGCGCCAGCAGCCAATCTATGGGCAGGATTAAGGAGAACACCGGGGAGCTGTTTTTT.

In this sample, this clone turned up a few times. The same CDR3 arises from other DNA sequences in this sample as well. This chain uses TRBV5-6 with TRBJ1-1, with D perhaps TRBD1 (5 bases). Germline loops: CDR1 SGHDT, CDR2 YYEEEE. This CDR3 region has 14 residues. V gave up 1 base and J gave up 1 base, with 8 bases separating them. CDR3 amino acids: CASSLFQGNTEAFF. The CDR3 DNA reads TGTGCCAGCAGCTTGTTTCAGGGGAACACTGAAGCTTTCTTT.

The sample holds a few counts of this clone. The rearrangement uses TRBV5-1 and TRBJ2-6; D call uncertain. The CDR3 has 14 residues. Per germline, CDR1 SGHRS and CDR2 YFSETQ. The ends were cut back, 4 bases at V and 4 bases at J, with 9 bases in the middle. CDR3 DNA: TGCGCCAGCAGCCCACCAGGAGGGGCCAACGTCCTGACTTTC. Encoded protein: CASSPPGGANVLTF.

This chain uses TRBV30 with TRBJ2-5; maybe TRBD1 (6 bases). This CDR3 comprises 14 residues. Germline CDR1 and CDR2: GTSNPN and SVGIG (reference sequence). V lost 4 bases and J lost 2, with 14 bases in between. The DNA for the CDR3 is TGTGCCTGGACCCCGGGAAGGGGGCAAGAGACCCAGTACTTC. Protein: CAWTPGRGQETQYF.

The chain is built from TRBV2 and TRBJ2-5; possible D gene TRBD1, 5 bases. CDR1 SNHLY and CDR2 FYNNEI come from the germline V gene. There are 15 residues in the CDR3. The V end was cut by 6 bases, the J end by 3 bases, with 17 bases between. The CDR3 sequence is CASSRVQSGKETQYF. The CDR3 DNA sequence: TGTGCCAGCAGCAGGGTCCAGTCCGGTAAAGAGACCCAGTACTTC.

Turning to this clone: A read error may produce the germline difference seen at one junction end. V is TRBV6-1 and J is TRBJ2-3; unclear D gene. Germline V gene lookup returns CDR1 MNHNS and CDR2 SASEGT. The CDR3 consists of 13 residues. The CDR3 loop reads CASSEGPGDTQYF. Written as DNA, the CDR3 is TGTGCCAGCAGCGAAGGTCCGGGAGATACGCAGTATTTT.